Below, one T cell receptor beta chain is given with its context. The source of the sample is a study of T cell responses to AZD1222 COVID-19 vaccine. This CDR3 spans 15 amino acids. Germline CDR1 is SGHTS and CDR2 is YDEGEE. V trimming: 0 bases; J trimming: 4 bases; junction bases outside the gene matches: 2. The assay was immunoSEQ multiplex PCR, and TCRdb's table has in-frame clones only and misses some. In the table there are 90,000 to 95,000 clones, roughly 90% of which are singletons. This chain connects TRBV5-8 to TRBJ2-2, with TRBD1 matching 8 bases. The sample was peripheral blood, taken on day 0 of AZD1222 vaccination. The sequence was collected from an adult in good health. The CDR3: CASSLGTGSTGELFF. The CDR3 DNA reads TGTGCCAGCAGCTTGGGGACAGGGTCCACCGGGGAGCTGTTTTTT.